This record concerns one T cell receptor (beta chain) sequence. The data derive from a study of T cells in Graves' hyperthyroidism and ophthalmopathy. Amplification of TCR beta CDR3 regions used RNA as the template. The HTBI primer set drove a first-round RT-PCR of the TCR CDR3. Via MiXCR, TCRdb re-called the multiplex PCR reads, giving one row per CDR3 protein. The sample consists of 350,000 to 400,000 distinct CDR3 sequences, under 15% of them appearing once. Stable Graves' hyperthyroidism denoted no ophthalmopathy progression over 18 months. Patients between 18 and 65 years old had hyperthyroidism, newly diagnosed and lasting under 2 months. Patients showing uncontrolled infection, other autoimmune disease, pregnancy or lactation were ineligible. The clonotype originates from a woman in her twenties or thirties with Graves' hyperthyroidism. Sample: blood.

CDR3 in amino acids: CASSKLDRDLYSNQPQHF. The DNA for the CDR3 is TGTGCCAGCAGCAAACTTGACAGGGACCTATATAGCAATCAGCCCCAGCATTTT. The chain combines TRBV7-9 with TRBJ1-5; 7 bases fit TRBD1. The CDR3 is 18 amino acids. With V trimmed by 5 bases and J by 0 bases, 13 bases remained unmatched. CDR1 and CDR2 (germline): SEHNR, FQNEAQ (reference sequence).